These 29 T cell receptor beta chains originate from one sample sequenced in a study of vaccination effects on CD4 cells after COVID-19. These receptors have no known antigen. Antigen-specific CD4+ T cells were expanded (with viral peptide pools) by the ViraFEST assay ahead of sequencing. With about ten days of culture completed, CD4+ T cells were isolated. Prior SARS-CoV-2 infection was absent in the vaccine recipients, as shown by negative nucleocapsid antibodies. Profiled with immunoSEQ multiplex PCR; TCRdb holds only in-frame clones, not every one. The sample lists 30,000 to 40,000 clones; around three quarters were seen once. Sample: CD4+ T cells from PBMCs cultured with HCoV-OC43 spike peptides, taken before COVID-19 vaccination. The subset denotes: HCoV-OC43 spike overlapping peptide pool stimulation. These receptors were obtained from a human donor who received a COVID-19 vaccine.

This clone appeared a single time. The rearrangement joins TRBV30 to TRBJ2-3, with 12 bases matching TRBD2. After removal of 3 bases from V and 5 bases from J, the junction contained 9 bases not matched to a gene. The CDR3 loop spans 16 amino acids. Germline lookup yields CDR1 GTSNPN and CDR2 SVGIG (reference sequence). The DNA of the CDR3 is TGTGCCTGGAGACCCAGACTAGCGGGAGCCAGAGATACGCAGTATTTT. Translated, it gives CAWRPRLAGARDTQYF.

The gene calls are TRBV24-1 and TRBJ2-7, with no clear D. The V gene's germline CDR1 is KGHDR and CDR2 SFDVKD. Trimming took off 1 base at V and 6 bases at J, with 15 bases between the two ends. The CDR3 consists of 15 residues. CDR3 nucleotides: TGTGCCACCAGTGATTTTGGGCTCCGTCCCCTCGAGCAGTACTTC. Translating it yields CATSDFGLRPLEQYF.

The DNA of the CDR3 is TGCGCCAGCAGATTTAGCGGGAGGGGGGAGACCCAGTACTTC. This translates into CASRFSGRGETQYF. V usage is TRBV5-1 and J usage is TRBJ2-5, with 11 bases identical to TRBD2. J gave up 5 bases and V 5 bases, and 5 bases lay outside the gene matches. The CDR3 consists of 14 residues. The V gene's germline CDR1 is SGHRS and CDR2 YFSETQ.

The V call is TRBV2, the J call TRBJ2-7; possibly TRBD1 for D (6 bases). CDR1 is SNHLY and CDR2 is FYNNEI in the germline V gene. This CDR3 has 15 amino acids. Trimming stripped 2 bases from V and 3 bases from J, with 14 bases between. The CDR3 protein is CASSEPRGSHYEQYF. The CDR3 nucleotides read TGTGCCAGCAGTGAACCCAGGGGCTCCCACTACGAGCAGTACTTC.

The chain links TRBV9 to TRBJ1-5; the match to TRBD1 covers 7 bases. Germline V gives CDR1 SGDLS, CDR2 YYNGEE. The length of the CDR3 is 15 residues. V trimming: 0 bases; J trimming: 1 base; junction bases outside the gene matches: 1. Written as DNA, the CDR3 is TGTGCCAGCAGCGTAGGGACAGGAAGCAATCAGCCCCAGCATTTT. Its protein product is CASSVGTGSNQPQHF.

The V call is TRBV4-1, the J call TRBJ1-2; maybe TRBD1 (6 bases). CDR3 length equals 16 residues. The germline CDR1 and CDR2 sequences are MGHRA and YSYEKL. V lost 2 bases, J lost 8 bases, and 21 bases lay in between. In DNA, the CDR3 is TGCGCCAGCAGCCAATTTCCGGACAGCCCCCGGGGCGGCTACACCTTC. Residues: CASSQFPDSPRGGYTF.

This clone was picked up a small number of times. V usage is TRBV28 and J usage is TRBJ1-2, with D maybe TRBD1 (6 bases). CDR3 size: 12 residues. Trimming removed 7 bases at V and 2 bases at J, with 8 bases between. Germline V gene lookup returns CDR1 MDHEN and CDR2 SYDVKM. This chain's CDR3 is CASTGDNYGYTF. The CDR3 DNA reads TGTGCCAGCACAGGGGACAACTATGGCTACACCTTC.

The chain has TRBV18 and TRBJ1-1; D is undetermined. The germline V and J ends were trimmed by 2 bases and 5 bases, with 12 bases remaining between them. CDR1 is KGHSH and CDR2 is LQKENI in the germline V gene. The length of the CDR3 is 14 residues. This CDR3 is CASSPFSGVTEAFF. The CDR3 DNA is TGTGCCAGCTCACCATTTAGTGGGGTGACTGAAGCTTTCTTT.

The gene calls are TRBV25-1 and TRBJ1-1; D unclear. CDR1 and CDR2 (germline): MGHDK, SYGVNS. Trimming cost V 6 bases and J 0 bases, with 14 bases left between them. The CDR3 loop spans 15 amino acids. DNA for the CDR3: TGTGCCAGCAGGCCAACCGGGATCCTGAACACTGAAGCTTTCTTT. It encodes CASRPTGILNTEAFF.

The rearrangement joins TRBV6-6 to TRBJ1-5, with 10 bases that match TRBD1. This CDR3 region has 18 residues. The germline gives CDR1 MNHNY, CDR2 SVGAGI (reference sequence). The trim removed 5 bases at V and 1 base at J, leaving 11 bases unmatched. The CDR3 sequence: CASSPLRTGGGSNQPQHF. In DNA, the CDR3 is TGTGCCAGCAGTCCGCTTCGGACAGGGGGGGGAAGCAATCAGCCCCAGCATTTT.

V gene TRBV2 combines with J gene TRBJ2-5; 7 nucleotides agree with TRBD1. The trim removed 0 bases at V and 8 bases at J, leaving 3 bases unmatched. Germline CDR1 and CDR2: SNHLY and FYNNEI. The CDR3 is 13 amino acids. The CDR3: CASSEAGGATQYF. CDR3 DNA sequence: TGTGCCAGCAGTGAAGCAGGGGGCGCCACCCAGTACTTC.

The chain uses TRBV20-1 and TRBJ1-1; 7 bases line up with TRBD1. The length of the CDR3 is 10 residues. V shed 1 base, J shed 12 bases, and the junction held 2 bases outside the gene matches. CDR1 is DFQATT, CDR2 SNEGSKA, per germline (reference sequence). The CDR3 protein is CSARGQGTFF. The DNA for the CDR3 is TGCAGTGCTAGAGGACAGGGAACTTTCTTT.

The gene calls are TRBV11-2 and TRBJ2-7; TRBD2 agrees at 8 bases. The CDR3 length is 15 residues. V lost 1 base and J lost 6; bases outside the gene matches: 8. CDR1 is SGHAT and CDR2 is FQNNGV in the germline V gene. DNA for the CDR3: TGTGCCAGCAGCTTAGTGGCGGGGGGCGCGGGCGAGCAGTACTTC. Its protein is CASSLVAGGAGEQYF.

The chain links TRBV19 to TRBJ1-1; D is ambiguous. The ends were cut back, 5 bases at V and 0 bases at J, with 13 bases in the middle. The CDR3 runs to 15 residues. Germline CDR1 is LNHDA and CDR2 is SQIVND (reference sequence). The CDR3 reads CASSPLRRVNTEAFF. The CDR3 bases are TGTGCCAGTAGTCCCCTCCGGAGGGTGAACACTGAAGCTTTCTTT. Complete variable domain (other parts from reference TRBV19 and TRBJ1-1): DGGITQSPKYLFRKEGQNVTLSCEQNLNHDAMYWYRQDPGQGLRLIYYSQIVNDFQKGDIAEGYSVSREKKESFPLTVTSAQKNPTAFYLCASSPLRRVNTEAFFGQGTRLTVV.

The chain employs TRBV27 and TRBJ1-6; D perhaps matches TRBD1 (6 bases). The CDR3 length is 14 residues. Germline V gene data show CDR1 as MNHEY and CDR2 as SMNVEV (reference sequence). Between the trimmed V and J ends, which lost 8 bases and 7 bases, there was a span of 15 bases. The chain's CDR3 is CASGVNGQNSPLHF. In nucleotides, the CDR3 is TGTGCCAGCGGCGTTAACGGACAGAATTCACCCCTCCACTTT.

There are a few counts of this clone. This chain's CDR3 is CASSEQGVGSPLHF. The CDR3 nucleotides read TGTGCCAGCAGCGAACAGGGCGTGGGGTCACCCCTCCACTTT. V usage is TRBV7-8 and J usage is TRBJ1-6; weak D call: TRBD1 (6 bases). V lost 5 bases to trimming and J lost 10 bases, with 15 bases between them. The V gene's germline CDR1 is SGHVS and CDR2 FQNEAQ. CDR3 length: 14 residues.

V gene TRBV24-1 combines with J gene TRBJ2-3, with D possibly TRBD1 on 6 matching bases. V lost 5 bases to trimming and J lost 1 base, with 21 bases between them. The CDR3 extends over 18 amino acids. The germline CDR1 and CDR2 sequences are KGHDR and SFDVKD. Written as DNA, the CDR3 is TGTGCCACCAGTGGGACCTATGGACAGTGGCGTGGCACAGATACGCAGTATTTT. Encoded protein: CATSGTYGQWRGTDTQYF.

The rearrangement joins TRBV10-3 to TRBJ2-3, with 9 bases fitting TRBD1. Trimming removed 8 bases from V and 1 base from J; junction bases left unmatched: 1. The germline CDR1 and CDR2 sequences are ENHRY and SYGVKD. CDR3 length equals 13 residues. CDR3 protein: CAIRDRGTDTQYF. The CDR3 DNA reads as TGTGCCATCCGGGACAGGGGCACAGATACGCAGTATTTT.

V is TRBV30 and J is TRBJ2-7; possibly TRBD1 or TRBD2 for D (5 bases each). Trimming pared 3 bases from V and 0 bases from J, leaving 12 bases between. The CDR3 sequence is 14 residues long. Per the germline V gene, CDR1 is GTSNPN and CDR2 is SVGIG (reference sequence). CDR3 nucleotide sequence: TGTGCCTGGAGAAATAAGGGGAGCTCCTACGAGCAGTACTTC. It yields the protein CAWRNKGSSYEQYF.

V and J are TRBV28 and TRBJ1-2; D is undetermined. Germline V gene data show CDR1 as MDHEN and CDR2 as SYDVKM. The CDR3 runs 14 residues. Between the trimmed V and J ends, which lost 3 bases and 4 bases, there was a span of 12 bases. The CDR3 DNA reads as TGTGCCAGCAGTTTGACCCCCCCCCTCTATGGCTACACCTTC. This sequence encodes CASSLTPPLYGYTF.

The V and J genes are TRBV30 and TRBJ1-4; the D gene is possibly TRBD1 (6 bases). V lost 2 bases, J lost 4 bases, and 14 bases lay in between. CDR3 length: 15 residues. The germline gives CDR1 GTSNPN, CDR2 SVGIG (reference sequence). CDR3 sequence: CAWSRGRTVNEKLFF. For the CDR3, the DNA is TGTGCCTGGAGTAGGGGCCGGACAGTTAATGAAAAACTGTTTTTT.

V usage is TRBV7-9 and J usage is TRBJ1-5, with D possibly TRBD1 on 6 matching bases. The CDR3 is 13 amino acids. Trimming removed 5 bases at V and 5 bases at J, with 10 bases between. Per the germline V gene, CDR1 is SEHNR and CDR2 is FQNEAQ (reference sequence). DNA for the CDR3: TGTGCCAGCAGCGAGGGGGGGGATCAGCCCCAGCATTTT. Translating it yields CASSEGGDQPQHF.

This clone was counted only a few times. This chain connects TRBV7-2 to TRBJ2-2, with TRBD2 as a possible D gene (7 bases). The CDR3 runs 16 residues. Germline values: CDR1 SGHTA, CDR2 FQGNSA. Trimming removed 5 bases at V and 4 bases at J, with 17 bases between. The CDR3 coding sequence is TGTGCCAGCAGCCCACAGGCGGGGGCGGGCACCGGGGAGCTGTTTTTT. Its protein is CASSPQAGAGTGELFF.

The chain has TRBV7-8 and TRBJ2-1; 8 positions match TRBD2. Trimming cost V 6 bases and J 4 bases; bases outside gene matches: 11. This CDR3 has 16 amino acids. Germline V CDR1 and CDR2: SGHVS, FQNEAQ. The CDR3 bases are TGTGCCAGCAGTTCGGCGGGAGGATTTGTTTACAATGAGCAGTTCTTC. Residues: CASSSAGGFVYNEQFF.

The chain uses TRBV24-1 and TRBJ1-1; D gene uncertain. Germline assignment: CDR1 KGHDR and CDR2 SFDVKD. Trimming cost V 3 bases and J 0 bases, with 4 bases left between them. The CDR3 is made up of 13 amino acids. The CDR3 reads CATSDELNTEAFF. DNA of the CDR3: TGTGCCACCAGTGATGAGTTGAACACTGAAGCTTTCTTT.

The CDR3 is CASLGQAGYGYTF. Here the CDR3 DNA reads TGTGCCAGCCTGGGACAGGCGGGCTATGGCTACACCTTC. The chain uses TRBV2 and TRBJ1-2; 8 bases align to TRBD1. Trimming at V came to 8 bases and at J to 4 bases, leaving 6 bases not matched to a gene. This CDR3 spans 13 amino acids. Germline assignment: CDR1 SNHLY and CDR2 FYNNEI.

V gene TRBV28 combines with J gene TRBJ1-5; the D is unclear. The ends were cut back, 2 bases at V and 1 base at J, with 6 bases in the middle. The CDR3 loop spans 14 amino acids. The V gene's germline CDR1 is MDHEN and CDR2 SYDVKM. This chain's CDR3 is CASSLGGSNQPQHF. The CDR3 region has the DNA TGTGCCAGCAGTTTAGGTGGGAGCAATCAGCCCCAGCATTTT.

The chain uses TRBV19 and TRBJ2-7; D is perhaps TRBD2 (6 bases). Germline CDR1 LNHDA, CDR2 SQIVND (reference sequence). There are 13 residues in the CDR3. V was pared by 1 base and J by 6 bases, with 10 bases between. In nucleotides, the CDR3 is TGTGCCAGTAGTATAGGGGACTCGGGCGAGCAGTACTTC. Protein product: CASSIGDSGEQYF. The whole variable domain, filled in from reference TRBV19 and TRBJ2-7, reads DGGITQSPKYLFRKEGQNVTLSCEQNLNHDAMYWYRQDPGQGLRLIYYSQIVNDFQKGDIAEGYSVSREKKESFPLTVTSAQKNPTAFYLCASSIGDSGEQYFGPGTRLTVT.

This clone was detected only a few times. CDR3 coding DNA: TGCGCCAGCAGCCAAAATATGGTGAACAATCAGCCCCAGCATTTT. This sequence encodes CASSQNMVNNQPQHF. The rearrangement joins TRBV4-1 to TRBJ1-5; the D is unclear. Germline lookup yields CDR1 MGHRA and CDR2 YSYEKL. The CDR3 is 15 amino acids. V lost 2 bases and J 3 bases, leaving 11 bases between the germline ends.